The T cell receptor beta chain under discussion was sequenced for a study of blood T cell repertoires in COVID-19. Overall study: Collection of acute and convalescent COVID-19 samples took place in the United States, Italy and Spain. The analysed material was cDNA or gDNA that came from T cells, B-cell-depleted T cells, or PBMCs.

The CDR3 length is 15 residues. The germline V gene encodes CDR1 SGHRS and CDR2 YFSETQ. Trimming pared 8 bases from V and 5 bases from J, leaving 23 bases between. In the original workflow: Amplification from reference gene primers served as the basis for estimated nucleated cell counts. Method: immunoSEQ multiplex PCR; TCRdb's copy keeps in-frame clones and lacks some. V and J calls and clone size are those listed in that table; D and trimming were worked out from the DNA. This sample carries about 130,000 clones, about 88% of them seen once, and the ten largest clones take 1% to 1.5%. This sequence originates from an elderly woman with acute or convalescent COVID-19. V gene TRBV5-1 combines with J gene TRBJ2-7, with TRBD2 as a possible D gene (5 bases). The sequencing sample was made of peripheral blood. CDR3 protein: CASTATGSVYNEQYF. The CDR3 DNA reads TGCGCCAGTACCGCGACGGGGAGTGTGTACAACGAGCAGTACTTC. Full variable domain (rest looked up from reference TRBV5-1 and TRBJ2-7): KAGVTQTPRYLIKTRGQQVTLSCSPISGHRSVSWYQQTPGQGLQFLFEYFSETQRNKGNFPGRFSGRQFSNSRSEMNVSTLELGDSALYLCASTATGSVYNEQYFGPGTRLTVT.